A selection of T cell receptor beta chains follows, all from one sample in a study of spatial heterogeneity in lung cancer. TCRdb reprocessed the 5' RACE reads via MiXCR and lists one record per CDR3 protein. The data hold around 2,800 distinct CDR3 sequences, with 10% to 13% observed a single time. This specimen was lung tumor tissue, taken at surgery. The receptors here all came from a male donor with early-stage non-small cell lung cancer. Each CDR3 is given with its conserved first and last residue. The D gene is left open where the match is weak. Part of the rows lack a size; the others show once, few, many or a class for expanded clones.

>TRBJ2-1|TRBV27|many|NA
TGTGCCAGCAGCCCTCTGGGGCGGGGAGCCTACAATGAGCAGTTCTTC
CASSPLGRGAYNEQFF
>TRBJ1-5|TRBV28|medium-sized|NA
TGTGCCAGCCTTAAGACAGGATCCAATCAGCCCCAGCATTTT
CASLKTGSNQPQHF
>TRBJ2-2|TRBV5-1|many|NA
TGCGCCAGCAACAGGGTAAACGGGGAGCTGTTTTTT
CASNRVNGELFF
>TRBJ2-3|TRBV6-6|few|TRBD1
TGTGCCAGCAGTGCCCGGGACAGGAGCACAGATACGCAGTATTTT
CASSARDRSTDTQYF
>TRBJ2-3|TRBV5-1|medium-sized|TRBD2
TGCGCCAGCACCCGACTAGCGGGGGCCACCACAGATACGCAGTATTTT
CASTRLAGATTDTQYF
>TRBJ1-3|TRBV28|medium-sized|TRBD1
TGTGCCAGCAGGGACAGGGGGGGAGGAAACACCATATATTTT
CASRDRGGGNTIYF
>TRBJ1-5|TRBV5-1|NA|TRBD1
TGCGCCAGCAGCTTCGGACAGGGAAGCAATCAGCCCCAGCATTTT
CASSFGQGSNQPQHF
>TRBJ2-1|TRBV28|many|TRBD2
TGTGCCAGCGAACGGATAGCGGGAGGATCTTACAATGAGCAGTTCTTC
CASERIAGGSYNEQFF
>TRBJ1-1|TRBV24-1|medium-sized|NA
TGTGCCACCAGTGATTCCCGAGGGGCCACTGAAGCTTTCTTT
CATSDSRGATEAFF
>TRBJ2-3|TRBV18|medium-sized|NA
TGTGCCAGCTCACCACCGTCTCCGGATACGCAGTATTTT
CASSPPSPDTQYF
>TRBJ2-3|TRBV2|medium-sized|NA
TGTGCCAGCAGTGAAGCAAGTTGGGCTCTCGGGGTGACAGATACGCAGTATTTT
CASSEASWALGVTDTQYF
>TRBJ2-5|TRBV12-3/TRBV12-4|hyperexpanded|NA
TGTGCCAGCAGTTTCTCGGGACGCGAAGAGACCCAGTACTTC
CASSFSGREETQYF
>TRBJ2-3|TRBV20-1|medium-sized|NA
TGCAGTGCTATGCAGACGGGTACTAGCACAGATACGCAGTATTTT
CSAMQTGTSTDTQYF
>TRBJ2-1|TRBV6-5|medium-sized|TRBD2
TGTGCCAGCAGAGACGGCGGGGGGTTTTACAATGAGCAGTTCTTC
CASRDGGGFYNEQFF
>TRBJ2-7|TRBV12-3/TRBV12-4|many|NA
TGTGCCAGCAGTCAACAATATCCCGAGCAGTACTTC
CASSQQYPEQYF
>TRBJ1-6|TRBV12-3/TRBV12-4|medium-sized|TRBD1
TGTGCCAGCAGTTCCGCCGGGACAGCTAATTCACCCCTCCACTTT
CASSSAGTANSPLHF
>TRBJ2-1|TRBV6-2/TRBV6-3|NA|TRBD2
TGTGCCAGCAGACCCCCTAGCGGTGAGCAGTTCTTC
CASRPPSGEQFF
>TRBJ2-1|TRBV7-2|medium-sized|NA
TGTGCCAGCAGCTTAGGGGGCAGGGTTGTTGATGAGCAGTTCTTC
CASSLGGRVVDEQFF
>TRBJ2-6|TRBV14|medium-sized|NA
TGTGCCAGCAGCCAAGGAGGATACTCTGGGGCCAACGTCCTGACTTTC
CASSQGGYSGANVLTF
>TRBJ2-7|TRBV27|medium-sized|NA
TGTGCCAGCATGGCGGGGGCAGGGTTAAACGAGCAGTACTTC
CASMAGAGLNEQYF
>TRBJ2-3|TRBV5-5|medium-sized|NA
TGTGCCAGCAGCCCGGAAGAGGACACTGATACGCAGTATTTT
CASSPEEDTDTQYF
>TRBJ2-3|TRBV5-1|medium-sized|TRBD2
TGCGCCAGCAGCGAGCCGTCGGGGGGAGCAGATACGCAGTATTTT
CASSEPSGGADTQYF
>TRBJ2-7|TRBV5-1|medium-sized|TRBD2
TGCGCCAGCAGCTCTGGTACTAGCGGGGGAACCTACGAGCAGTACTTC
CASSSGTSGGTYEQYF
>TRBJ1-2|TRBV4-3|medium-sized|TRBD1
TGCGCCAGCAGCCAGGCCTCGACAGGGTGGCGACTTAACTATGGCTACACCTTC
CASSQASTGWRLNYGYTF
>TRBJ2-4|TRBV12-3/TRBV12-4|NA|NA
TGTGCCAGCAGCATTGCGGGAGCCAAAAACATTCAGTACTTC
CASSIAGAKNIQYF
>TRBJ1-5|TRBV5-1|large|NA
TGCGCCAGCAGCTTAGGGACACAGAGCAATCAGCCCCAGCATTTT
CASSLGTQSNQPQHF
>TRBJ2-1|TRBV5-6|medium-sized|NA
TGTGCCAGCAGCTTGGGACTAGTGTTGTTCTTC
CASSLGLVLFF
>TRBJ2-2|TRBV28|many|NA
TGTGCCAGCAGTTTATCCGGGACGGGGAACACCGGGGAGCTGTTTTTT
CASSLSGTGNTGELFF
>TRBJ1-1|TRBV7-8|medium-sized|TRBD1
TGTGCCAGCAGCCCCCGGGACAGGGGGTCGAACACTGAAGCTTTCTTT
CASSPRDRGSNTEAFF